The rows below give T cell receptor beta chains drawn from one sample of a study of cytomegalovirus exposure and HLA in healthy donors. The assay was immunoSEQ multiplex PCR, and TCRdb's table has in-frame clones only and misses some. The sample consists of about 70,000 clones, over 70% of them appearing once. The specimen was PBMCs. The source is a human donor in good health. The CDR3 runs from the conserved cysteine through the conserved F or W. The D gene is left open where the match is weak. The size entry is marked missing in some rows and otherwise reads once, few, many or a size class.

V	J	D	size	length	CDR3	DNA
TRBV6-1	TRBJ1-2	-	-	13	CASSEAGNYGYTF	TGTGCCAGCAGTGAGGCAGGGAACTATGGCTACACCTTC
TRBV12-5	TRBJ1-5	-	-	15	CASGPREGGNQPQHF	TGTGCTAGTGGTCCCAGGGAAGGAGGCAATCAGCCCCAGCATTTT
TRBV7-9	TRBJ1-1	TRBD1	-	14	CASSPTGPGTEAFF	TGTGCCAGCAGCCCGACAGGGCCCGGCACTGAAGCTTTCTTT
TRBV7-2	TRBJ2-7	-	-	14	CASNSRPSSYEQYF	TGTGCCAGCAACTCTAGGCCTAGCTCCTACGAGCAGTACTTC
TRBV28	TRBJ1-5	-	few	16	CASSFPGVYSNQPQHF	TGTGCCAGCAGTTTCCCAGGGGTATATAGCAATCAGCCCCAGCATTTT
TRBV7-2	TRBJ2-7	-	-	16	CASSSGGGSTLYEQYF	TGTGCCAGCAGCTCAGGAGGGGGCTCCACCCTATACGAGCAGTACTTC
TRBV10-3	TRBJ1-2	-	-	13	CAISAGEDYGYTF	TGTGCCATAAGTGCCGGGGAGGACTATGGCTACACCTTC
TRBV6-1	TRBJ1-6	-	few	15	CASSEVQGSNSPLHF	TGTGCCAGCAGTGAAGTTCAGGGGAGTAATTCACCCCTCCACTTT
TRBV5-1	TRBJ2-5	TRBD1	-	14	CASSVQGRGETQYF	TGCGCCAGCAGCGTACAGGGGAGAGGAGAGACCCAGTACTTC
TRBV29-1	TRBJ2-1	TRBD2	-	15	CSVGKLAGADNEQFF	TGCAGCGTGGGCAAACTAGCGGGAGCGGACAATGAGCAGTTCTTC
TRBV5-1	TRBJ2-6	TRBD1	-	14	CASSFDRGANVLTF	TGCGCCAGCAGCTTCGACAGGGGTGCCAACGTCCTGACTTTC
TRBV6-6	TRBJ2-7	TRBD2	-	14	CASTIAGALLEQYF	TGTGCCAGCACTATAGCGGGAGCCCTATTGGAGCAGTACTTC
TRBV28	TRBJ2-7	-	once	15	CASSSPGEMGYEQYF	TGTGCCAGCAGTTCCCCAGGGGAGATGGGCTACGAGCAGTACTTC
TRBV6-5	TRBJ2-7	TRBD2	-	15	CASSSQAGGPYEQYF	TGTGCCAGCAGTAGCCAAGCGGGAGGGCCTTACGAGCAGTACTTC
TRBV7-9	TRBJ2-1	-	once	13	CASSLVGGNEQFF	TGTGCCAGCAGCTTAGTCGGGGGAAATGAGCAGTTCTTC
TRBV27	TRBJ2-2	-	-	14	CASSLFQGPGELFF	TGTGCCAGCAGTTTATTCCAGGGGCCGGGGGAGCTGTTTTTT
TRBV7-9	TRBJ1-2	-	-	10	CASSFDGYTF	TGTGCCAGCAGCTTCGATGGCTACACCTTC
TRBV7-7	TRBJ2-5	-	-	14	CASSLDTVKETQYF	TGTGCCAGCAGCTTAGATACGGTTAAAGAGACCCAGTACTTC
TRBV7-2	TRBJ2-1	-	once	16	CASSLRGGREGYEQFF	TGTGCCAGCAGCTTAAGGGGTGGGCGGGAAGGGTATGAGCAGTTCTTC
TRBV10-2	TRBJ2-7	-	-	13	CASSEDGTYEQYF	TGCGCCAGCAGTGAGGACGGGACCTACGAGCAGTACTTC
TRBV4-1	TRBJ1-2	TRBD1	-	16	CASSQPGQDPNYGYTF	TGCGCCAGCAGCCAGCCGGGACAGGACCCCAACTATGGCTACACCTTC
TRBV25-1	TRBJ2-1	-	-	14	CASGAGGSYNEQFF	TGTGCCAGTGGAGCGGGTGGCTCCTACAATGAGCAGTTCTTC
TRBV5-6	TRBJ1-1	-	-	13	CASMGLMNTEAFF	TGTGCCAGCATGGGGCTTATGAACACTGAAGCTTTCTTT
TRBV27	TRBJ2-7	-	-	12	CASRGESYEQYF	TGTGCCAGCAGGGGAGAATCCTACGAGCAGTACTTC
TRBV6-1	TRBJ2-3	-	-	12	CASSEATDTQYF	TGTGCCAGCAGTGAAGCAACTGATACGCAGTATTTT
TRBV7-3	TRBJ2-3	-	-	15	CASSLNSAGADTQYF	TGTGCCAGCAGCTTAAATTCAGCGGGTGCAGATACGCAGTATTTT
TRBV27	TRBJ1-5	-	-	15	CASSLSGTLDQPQHF	TGTGCCAGCAGTTTATCCGGGACATTAGATCAGCCCCAGCATTTT
TRBV6-1	TRBJ2-7	-	-	14	CASSRDSGVYEQYF	TGTGCCAGCAGTCGGGACTCCGGAGTATACGAGCAGTACTTC
TRBV27	TRBJ2-1	TRBD2	-	16	CASSPSMASGYNEQFF	TGTGCCAGCAGTCCCTCTATGGCTAGCGGGTACAATGAGCAGTTCTTC
TRBV15	TRBJ1-1	-	few	14	CATSSIQLYTEAFF	TGTGCCACCAGCAGCATACAGCTGTACACTGAAGCTTTCTTT
TRBV5-1	TRBJ2-5	-	-	16	CASSNTGQSTQETQYF	TGCGCCAGCAGCAACACCGGACAGTCGACTCAAGAGACCCAGTACTTC
TRBV10-3	TRBJ2-7	-	-	15	CAISESSGFSYEQYF	TGTGCCATCAGTGAGTCCAGCGGATTCTCCTACGAGCAGTACTTC
TRBV28	TRBJ2-7	-	-	13	CASTPTLSYEQYF	TGTGCCAGCACCCCTACGCTGTCCTACGAGCAGTACTTC
TRBV28	TRBJ2-1	TRBD1	-	14	CASSPGTGYNEQFF	TGTGCCAGCAGCCCCGGGACAGGGTACAATGAGCAGTTCTTC
TRBV6-5	TRBJ2-7	-	-	13	CASTRSGSYEQYF	TGTGCCAGCACTAGATCGGGCTCCTACGAGCAGTACTTC
TRBV7-8	TRBJ1-2	TRBD1	few	13	CASSPDRGRGYTF	TGTGCCAGCAGCCCGGACAGGGGACGTGGCTACACCTTC
TRBV6-1	TRBJ2-1	-	medium-sized	13	CASSEREYNEQFF	TGTGCCAGCAGTGAACGGGAGTACAATGAGCAGTTCTTC
TRBV6-4	TRBJ2-2	-	few	13	CASSDRDSGELFF	TGTGCCAGCAGTGACCGGGATTCCGGGGAGCTGTTTTTT
TRBV5-4	TRBJ2-1	-	-	15	CASSLGGTDANEQFF	TGTGCCAGCAGCTTAGGCGGGACGGACGCGAATGAGCAGTTCTTC
TRBV10-3	TRBJ1-1	-	-	16	CAISEGVGDWNTEAFF	TGTGCCATCAGTGAAGGCGTGGGGGACTGGAACACTGAAGCTTTCTTT
TRBV25-1	TRBJ1-2	TRBD1	-	15	CASSELGQGAEGYTF	TGTGCCAGCAGTGAATTAGGACAGGGGGCCGAGGGCTACACCTTC
TRBV6-1	TRBJ1-3	-	-	14	CASSDRVGGNTIYF	TGTGCCAGCAGTGACAGGGTGGGAGGAAACACCATATATTTT
TRBV9	TRBJ2-2	TRBD2	once	15	CASSSGLANTGELFF	TGTGCCAGCAGCTCGGGACTAGCCAACACCGGGGAGCTGTTTTTT
TRBV6-5	TRBJ1-3	-	-	15	CASSRGGMRGNTIYF	TGTGCCAGCAGTCGGGGGGGCATGAGGGGAAACACCATATATTTT
TRBV27	TRBJ2-7	-	-	16	CASSSLGTGSSYEQYF	TGTGCCAGCAGTTCACTCGGGACTGGGAGCTCCTACGAGCAGTACTTC
TRBV28	TRBJ1-5	-	-	13	CASSLPYNQPQHF	TGTGCCAGCAGCCTCCCCTATAATCAGCCCCAGCATTTT
TRBV5-1	TRBJ2-3	-	-	18	CASSFGAGRAGPTDTQYF	TGCGCCAGCAGCTTTGGCGCTGGAAGGGCGGGCCCCACAGATACGCAGTATTTT